The T cell receptor (beta chain) under discussion was sequenced for a study of beta chain features in type 1 diabetes. V gave up 6 bases and J gave up 6 bases, with 15 bases separating them. Germline lookup yields CDR1 KGHSH and CDR2 LQKENI. This CDR3 has 14 amino acids. This clone occurred a few times. Its cognate antigen is unknown. TCRB transcripts that were expressed got sequenced, as all of the isolated RNA had been reverse transcribed. The protocol was immunoSEQ multiplex PCR, while the TCRdb copy is restricted to in-frame clones and leaves out a portion. The profile shows 640,000 or so clones, more than 12% of them singletons. Study results and caveats: The study found moderately but significantly shorter TCRB CDR3s in all four CD4+ subsets of Type 1 diabetes patients.

The chain joins TRBV18 to TRBJ2-1; D is possibly TRBD2 (6 bases). This TCR was recovered from a young man with type 1 diabetes. Input material: naive CD4+ T cells from blood. DNA of the CDR3: TGTGCCAGCTCGACTAGGGGTAAGGGCAATGAGCAGTTCTTC. It specifies CASSTRGKGNEQFF.